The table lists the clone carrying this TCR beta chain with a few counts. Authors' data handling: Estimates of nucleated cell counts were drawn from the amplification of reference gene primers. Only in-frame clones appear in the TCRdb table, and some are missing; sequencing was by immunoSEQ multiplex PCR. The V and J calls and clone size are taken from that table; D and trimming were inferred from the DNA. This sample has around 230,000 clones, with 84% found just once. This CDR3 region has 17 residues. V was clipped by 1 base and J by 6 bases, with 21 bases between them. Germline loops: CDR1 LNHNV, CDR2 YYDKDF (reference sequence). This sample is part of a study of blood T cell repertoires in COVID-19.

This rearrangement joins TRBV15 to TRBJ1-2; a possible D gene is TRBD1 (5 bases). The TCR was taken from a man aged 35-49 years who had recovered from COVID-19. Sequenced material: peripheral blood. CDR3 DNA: TGTGCCACCAGCAGAGTTCTTCTTATGGGGCACGTTAATGGCTACACCTTC. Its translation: CATSRVLLMGHVNGYTF.